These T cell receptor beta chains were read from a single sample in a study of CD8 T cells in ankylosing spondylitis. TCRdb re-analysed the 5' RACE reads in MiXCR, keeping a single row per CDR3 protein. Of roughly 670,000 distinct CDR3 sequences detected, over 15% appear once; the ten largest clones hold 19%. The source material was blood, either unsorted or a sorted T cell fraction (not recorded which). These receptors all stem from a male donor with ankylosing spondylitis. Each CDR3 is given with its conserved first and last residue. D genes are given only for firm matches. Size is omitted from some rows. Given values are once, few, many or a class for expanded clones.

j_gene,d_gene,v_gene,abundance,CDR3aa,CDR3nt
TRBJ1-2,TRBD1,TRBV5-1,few,CASSTGQGYGYTF,TGCGCCAGCAGCACCGGACAGGGGTACGGCTACACCTTC
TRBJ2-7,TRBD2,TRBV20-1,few,CSALSREDSYEQYF,TGCAGTGCCCTCTCGCGGGAGGATTCCTACGAGCAGTACTTC
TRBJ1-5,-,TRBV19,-,CASMDLTSNQPQHF,TGTGCCAGTATGGACCTCACAAGCAATCAGCCCCAGCATTTT
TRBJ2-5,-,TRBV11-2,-,CATWDITKQETQYF,TGTGCCACCTGGGACATCACGAAACAAGAGACCCAGTACTTC
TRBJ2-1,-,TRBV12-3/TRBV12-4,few,CASSPRGQKSSYNEQFF,TGTGCCAGCAGTCCGCGTGGACAGAAGAGCTCCTACAATGAGCAGTTCTTC
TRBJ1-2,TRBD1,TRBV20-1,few,CSARAQGAWGYTF,TGCAGTGCTAGGGCGCAGGGGGCGTGGGGCTACACCTTC
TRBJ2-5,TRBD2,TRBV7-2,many,CASSLHGLAGVIETQYF,TGTGCCAGCAGCCTACACGGACTAGCGGGAGTTATAGAGACCCAGTACTTC
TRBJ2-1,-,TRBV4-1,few,CASSQDTANNEQFF,TGCGCCAGCAGCCAAGATACGGCTAACAATGAGCAGTTCTTC
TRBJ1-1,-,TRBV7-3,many,CASSVQENTEAFF,TGTGCCAGCAGTGTACAGGAGAACACTGAAGCTTTCTTT
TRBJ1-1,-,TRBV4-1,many,CASSQDRGTLEAFF,TGCGCCAGCAGCCAAGATAGGGGCACACTGGAGGCTTTCTTT
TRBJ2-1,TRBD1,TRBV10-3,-,CVISPGTGSGNEQFF,TGTGTCATCAGCCCCGGGACAGGGTCGGGCAATGAGCAGTTCTTC
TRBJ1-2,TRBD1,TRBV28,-,CASSTPGGNYGYTF,TGTGCCAGCAGTACCCCAGGGGGCAACTATGGCTACACCTTC
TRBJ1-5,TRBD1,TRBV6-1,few,CASRVTGVGNQPQHF,TGTGCCAGCAGGGTAACAGGGGTGGGCAATCAGCCCCAGCATTTT
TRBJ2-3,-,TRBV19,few,CASSGLGKGTDTQYF,TGTGCCAGTAGCGGTCTGGGGAAGGGCACAGATACGCAGTATTTT
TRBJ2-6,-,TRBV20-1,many,CSVGGTGANVLTF,TGCAGCGTTGGGGGGACTGGGGCCAACGTCCTGACTTTC
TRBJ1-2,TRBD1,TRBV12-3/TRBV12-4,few,CASNDRGLVYGYTF,TGTGCCAGCAACGACAGGGGGTTAGTGTATGGCTACACCTTC
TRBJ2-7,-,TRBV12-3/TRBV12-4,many,CASSSGYEQYF,TGTGCCAGCAGTTCAGGGTACGAGCAGTACTTC
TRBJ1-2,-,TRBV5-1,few,CASSLGAGANYGYTF,TGCGCCAGCAGCTTAGGCGCAGGAGCTAACTATGGCTACACCTTC
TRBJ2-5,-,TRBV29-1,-,CSVVETGETQYF,TGCAGCGTTGTTGAGACGGGGGAGACCCAGTACTTC
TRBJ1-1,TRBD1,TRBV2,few,CASDRQGDTEAFF,TGTGCCAGCGACAGACAGGGGGACACTGAAGCTTTCTTT
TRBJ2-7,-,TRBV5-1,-,CASSLYGNYEQYF,TGCGCCAGCAGCTTGTATGGGAACTACGAGCAGTACTTC
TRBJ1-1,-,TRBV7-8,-,CASRDPPGTEAFF,TGTGCCAGCAGAGACCCACCGGGGACTGAAGCTTTCTTT
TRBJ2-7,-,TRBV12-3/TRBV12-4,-,CASSLGATSGAGEQYF,TGTGCCAGCAGTTTAGGGGCCACCTCAGGGGCGGGTGAGCAGTACTTC
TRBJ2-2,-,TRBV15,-,CATSRVDRHPNTGDLFF,TGTGCCACCAGCAGAGTAGACAGACACCCGAACACCGGGGACCTGTTTTTT
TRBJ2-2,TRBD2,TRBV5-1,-,CASSLAGGASPGELFF,TGCGCCAGCAGCTTGGCCGGGGGGGCCTCCCCCGGGGAGCTGTTTTTT
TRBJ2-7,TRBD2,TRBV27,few,CASSYGRTSGSSYEQYF,TGTGCCAGCAGCTATGGGCGTACTAGCGGGAGCTCCTACGAGCAGTACTTC
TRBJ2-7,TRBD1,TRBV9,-,CASSGQGASYEQYF,TGTGCCAGCAGCGGACAGGGGGCTTCCTACGAGCAGTACTTC
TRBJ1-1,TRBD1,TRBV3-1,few,CASSQGWTAGTGGRAFF,TGTGCCAGCAGCCAGGGATGGACCGCCGGGACAGGGGGCCGAGCTTTCTTT